A single sample gave rise to the 13 T cell receptor beta chains below, sequenced in a study of CD8 T cells in ankylosing spondylitis. TCRdb fed the 5' RACE reads into MiXCR, producing one record per CDR3 protein. The sample holds 150,000 to 200,000 distinct CDR3 sequences, around 13% seen once. The sequenced sample consisted of blood, either unsorted or a sorted T cell fraction (not recorded which). The origin of the receptors is a female donor with ankylosing spondylitis or in good health (not recorded which).

This clonotype was seen at least ten times. V and J are TRBV12-3 or TRBV12-4 and TRBJ2-7; D possibly uses TRBD1 or TRBD2 (5 bases each). The V gene lost 5 bases and the J gene lost 4 bases, with 15 bases spanning the gap. CDR3 length equals 14 residues. The CDR3 here is CASSPQTVAYEQYF. In DNA form, the CDR3 reads TGTGCCAGCAGTCCCCAGACAGTAGCGTACGAGCAGTACTTC.

This clonotype has a count of ten or more. This chain connects TRBV6-5 to TRBJ2-5; no clear D gene. CDR1 and CDR2 from the germline V gene are MNHEY and SVGAGI. With 0 bases removed from V and 2 bases from J, the gap between germline ends came to 7 bases. This CDR3 is built from 14 residues. In DNA, the CDR3 is TGTGCCAGCAGTTACTCGTACGGGCAAGAGACCCAGTACTTC. Translated: CASSYSYGQETQYF.

This chain joins TRBV6-2 or TRBV6-3 and TRBJ2-2, with D unresolved. With 7 bases removed from V and 2 bases from J, the gap between germline ends came to 14 bases. This CDR3 spans 15 amino acids. Per germline, CDR1 MNHEY and CDR2 SVGEGT. The CDR3 reads CASNYHLSNTGELFF. Here the CDR3 DNA reads TGTGCCAGCAACTATCACCTATCTAACACCGGGGAGCTGTTTTTT.

This clonotype has a count of ten or more. The J gene is TRBJ1-2, the V gene TRBV24-1; D call uncertain. V gave up 1 base and J gave up 5 bases, with 7 bases separating them. Germline CDR1 reads KGHDR; CDR2 reads SFDVKD. This CDR3 spans 13 amino acids. This CDR3 is CATSDFTGYGYTF. As DNA, the CDR3 is TGTGCCACCAGTGATTTTACGGGTTATGGCTACACCTTC.

This clonotype was detected ten times or more. J is TRBJ2-2 and V is TRBV5-1; D call uncertain. Trimming cost V 0 bases and J 6 bases, with 12 bases left between them. Germline CDR1 and CDR2: SGHRS and YFSETQ. The CDR3 is 15 residues long. The CDR3 nucleotides read TGCGCCAGCAGCTTGGATGGTCCGGGTTCCGGGGAGCTGTTTTTT. This encodes CASSLDGPGSGELFF.

This clonotype occurred many times. This chain links TRBV27 with TRBJ1-5; D remains ambiguous. Germline lookup yields CDR1 MNHEY and CDR2 SMNVEV (reference sequence). CDR3 length: 16 residues. Trimming took 2 bases from V and 5 from J, leaving 16 bases between them. CDR3 protein: CASSLRRHREDQPQHF. The CDR3 region has the DNA TGTGCCAGCAGTTTAAGGAGACACCGGGAAGATCAGCCCCAGCATTTT.

This clonotype was detected only a few times. The V call is TRBV6-2 or TRBV6-3, the J call TRBJ1-1; possibly TRBD1 for D (6 bases). The CDR3 runs to 13 residues. Looked up from germline, CDR1 is MNHEY and CDR2 is SVGEGT. The ends were cut back, 5 bases at V and 4 bases at J, with 11 bases in the middle. CDR3 loop: CASSGGAGTEAFF. CDR3 coding DNA: TGTGCCAGCAGTGGGGGGGCAGGCACTGAAGCTTTCTTT.

This clonotype was picked up many times. This rearrangement joins TRBV29-1 to TRBJ2-2, with TRBD1 as a possible D gene (7 bases). CDR3 length: 16 amino acids. Germline V gives CDR1 SQVTM, CDR2 ANQGSEA. V was pared by 1 base and J by 3 bases, with 15 bases between. The CDR3 loop reads CSVEVPQGGDTGELFF. The DNA of the CDR3 is TGCAGCGTTGAAGTTCCTCAGGGGGGAGACACCGGGGAGCTGTTTTTT.

In this sample, this clonotype turned up many times. The chain joins TRBV3-1 to TRBJ2-1; a weak D match, TRBD1 (5 bases). This CDR3 is built from 16 residues. The germline V and J ends were trimmed by 2 bases and 5 bases, with 16 bases remaining between them. Germline-derived CDR1 and CDR2 are LGHDT and YNNKEL (reference sequence). Written as DNA, the CDR3 is TGTGCCAGCAGCCAAAGGACACCGGCCGGACACAATGAGCAGTTCTTC. It codes for CASSQRTPAGHNEQFF.

To note about this clonotype: This may come from a read error, since a much larger clone is one base off. The V call is TRBV6-1, the J call TRBJ1-5, with D unclear. CDR3 size: 14 residues. The V gene's germline CDR1 is MNHNS and CDR2 SASEGT. Trimming pared 2 bases from V and 9 bases from J, leaving 14 bases between. The CDR3 sequence: CASSERAGLRPQHF. DNA of the CDR3: TGTGCCAGCAGTGAAAGAGCGGGCCTTAGGCCCCAGCATTTT.

This clonotype has a count of ten or more. V and J are TRBV5-1 and TRBJ2-4, with TRBD2 matching over 9 bases. The CDR3 runs 16 residues. Germline CDR1 SGHRS, CDR2 YFSETQ. V dropped 0 bases and J dropped 9; count of bases not matched to a gene: 10. DNA for the CDR3: TGCGCCAGCAGCTTGGTTTCTAGCGGGGTTTCGAGCATTCAGTACTTC. It specifies CASSLVSSGVSSIQYF. The full variable domain, rest sourced from reference TRBV5-1 and TRBJ2-4, is KAGVTQTPRYLIKTRGQQVTLSCSPISGHRSVSWYQQTPGQGLQFLFEYFSETQRNKGNFPGRFSGRQFSNSRSEMNVSTLELGDSALYLCASSLVSSGVSSIQYFGAGTRLSVL.

This clonotype has more than one count but fewer than ten. The V and J genes are TRBV6-1 and TRBJ1-5; 9 bases fit TRBD1. The CDR3 has 15 amino acids. In germline, CDR1 is MNHNS, CDR2 SASEGT. The ends lost 6 bases at V and 3 bases at J; junction bases unmatched: 6. The CDR3 sequence is CASRAGTGSNQPQHF. The CDR3 DNA sequence: TGTGCCAGCAGGGCCGGGACAGGGTCCAATCAGCCCCAGCATTTT.

This clonotype was counted a few times. The rearrangement links TRBV7-2 to TRBJ2-3; 7 nucleotides match TRBD1. The CDR3 sequence is 15 residues long. V lost 4 bases, J lost 2 bases, and 6 bases stayed unmatched. Germline CDR1 and CDR2: SGHTA and FQGNSA. The CDR3 nucleotides are TGTGCCAGCAGCTATCAGGGGGTTAACACAGATACGCAGTATTTT. Its protein is CASSYQGVNTDTQYF.